The 30 T cell receptor beta chains presented below share a single source sample, sequenced in a study of CD8+ T cells in alopecia areata. The authors extracted RNA and reverse transcribed it into cDNA as the sequencing template. Repertoires were generated with immunoSEQ multiplex PCR, while TCRdb's copy carries only in-frame clones and drops some. The sample offers around 9,600 clones and no singletons, the top ten holding under 20%. CD4, CD8alpha, NKG2D, NKG2ACE and other markers were used to sort pooled cutaneous lymph node cells. The sample consisted of CD8+ T cells sorted from a lymph node. Source of these receptors: a C3H/HeJ mouse with alopecia areata. The strain bears MHC haplotype H2-k.

A word on this clone: A much larger clonotype is one base distant, so this may be a read error. Mouse gene names and germline throughout. Sequencing ends 4 residues short of the CDR3 end; the germline J gene provides the rest. The chain uses TRBV13-1 and TRBJ2-7, with a tentative D call TRBD2 (6 bases). The CDR3 spans 10 residues. The germline gives CDR1 NSHNY, CDR2 SYGAGN. CDR3 sequence reads: CAVGDYEQYF. The CDR3 bases that were read are TGTGCGGTGGGGGACTAT.

At least ten counts were recorded for this clone. Mouse gene names and germline throughout. The read ends 4 residues shy of where the CDR3 ends; the end is completed using the germline J gene. The chain combines TRBV13-2 with TRBJ2-1; TRBD1 aligns across 10 bases. The ends lost 2 bases at V and 6 bases at J; junction bases unmatched: 2. The CDR3 length is 14 residues. In germline, CDR1 is NNHNN, CDR2 SYGAGS (reference sequence). The sequenced part of the CDR3 DNA is TGTGCCAGCGGTGAAGGGGACAGGGGTGCT. Protein: CASGEGDRGA. The complete CDR3 reads CASGEGDRGAEQFF.

This clone was seen repeatedly, ten times or more. The genes and germline here are from mouse. Sequencing ends 4 residues short of the CDR3 end; the germline J gene provides the rest. The genes are TRBV19 and TRBJ2-3; D is undetermined. This CDR3 is 15 amino acids long. Trimming removed 2 bases from V and 0 bases from J, with 10 bases in between. CDR1 and CDR2 from the germline V gene are FNHDT and SITEND (reference sequence). CDR3 in amino acids: CASSIGSNSAETLYF. Incomplete CDR3 DNA: TGTGCCAGCAGTATTGGTAGCAATAGTGCAGAA.

As concerns this clone: The junction departs from germline at one end; a sequencing error may be responsible. Genes and germline come from the mouse. The read is 4 residues too short to cover the CDR3 end, so that end is filled in from the germline J gene. The rearrangement links TRBV1 to TRBJ2-1, with 8 bases matching TRBD2. This CDR3 comprises 16 residues. Looked up from germline, CDR1 is NSQYPW and CDR2 is LRSPGD (reference sequence). The part of the CDR3 DNA that was read is TGCACCCGCAGTGCATTGTCTGGGGGGAACTATGCT. Translating gives CTRSALSGGNYA. The whole CDR3 region reads CTRSALSGGNYAEQFF.

A word on this clone: Genes and germline come from the mouse. From the germline J gene comes the end of the CDR3, since the read stops 4 residues before it. This chain connects TRBV2 to TRBJ2-3; a possible D gene is TRBD2 (7 bases). Trimming left V 0 bases short and J 0 bases short, with 10 bases between. The CDR3 loop spans 16 amino acids. Germline V gene sequence: CDR1 LGHNA, CDR2 YSYQKL. The CDR3 spells CASSQDGGPSAETLYF. CDR3 bases read: TGTGCCAGCAGCCAAGATGGGGGGCCTAGTGCAGAA.

This clone was seen ten or more times. Here the gene names and germline are mouse. The read ends 4 residues early relative to the CDR3; the germline J gene fills the gap. This sequence joins TRBV14 and TRBJ2-3; TRBD1 is a possible D gene (5 bases). This CDR3 has 15 amino acids. V was clipped by 0 bases and J by 1 base, with 9 bases between them. Per germline, CDR1 SGHDT and CDR2 FRDEAV. The DNA read from the CDR3 is TGTGCCAGCAGTTTCTCAGGGAGGGGTGCAGAA. Translated: CASSFSGRGAE. The whole CDR3 protein reads CASSFSGRGAETLYF.

Concerning this clone itself: Genes and germline are mouse. The read stops 4 residues short of the end of the CDR3; the missing end is completed from the germline J gene. The rearrangement links TRBV31 to TRBJ2-1, with TRBD2 identical over 9 bases. Germline V gene sequence: CDR1 GKSSPN, CDR2 SITVG. Unmatched junction bases numbered 3, after V lost 1 base and J lost 2 bases. CDR3 size: 15 residues. CDR3 residues: CAWSPHWGDYAEQFF. The CDR3 DNA, read in part, is TGTGCCTGGAGTCCCCACTGGGGGGACTATGCT. The full variable domain, completed using reference TRBV31 and TRBJ2-1, is AQTIHQWPVAEIKAVGSPLSLGCTIKGKSSPNLYWYWQATGGTLQQLFYSITVGQVESVVQLNLSASRPKDDQFILSTEKLLLSHSGFYLCAWSPHWGDYAEQFFGPGTRLTVL.

This clone is medium-sized in the sample. Mouse germline and gene names are used. The CDR3 end lies 4 residues beyond the end of the read and is filled in from the germline J gene. The chain links TRBV5 to TRBJ1-1, with no clear D. The CDR3 is 11 residues long. CDR1 LGHNA and CDR2 YNLKQL come from the germline V gene (reference sequence). The CDR3 bases that were read are TGTGCCAGCAGCCAAGGGACA. As protein: CASSQGT. The entire CDR3 protein is CASSQGTEVFF.

As to this clone: Gene names denote mouse genes. The CDR3 end is not reached by the read, which stops 3 residues before it; the germline J gene fills it in. The V call is TRBV13-3, the J call TRBJ1-6; maybe TRBD1 (6 bases). TRBJ1-6 is treated as an ORF (open reading frame) with a function not yet certain. Germline V gives CDR1 NNHDY, CDR2 SYVADS. The CDR3 length is 13 residues. Trimming removed 7 bases from V and 5 bases from J, with 10 bases in between. CDR3 sequence reads: CASRDIHNSPLYF. The part of the CDR3 DNA that was read is TGTGCCAGCCGGGACATCCATAATTCGCCC.

This clone qualifies as medium-sized. The listed genes are named as in mouse. The read terminates 4 residues ahead of where the CDR3 ends, so the germline J gene completes it. The genes are TRBV29 and TRBJ1-2; 10 bases match TRBD1. Germline trimming cut 6 bases from V and 3 bases from J; bases unmatched to any gene: 1. Germline V CDR1 and CDR2: MSHET, SYDVDS. The CDR3 consists of 13 residues. CDR3 DNA (partial): TGTGCTAGCAGAGGGACAGGGGACTCC. The encoded protein is CASRGTGDS. The whole CDR3 protein is CASRGTGDSDYTF.

As regards this clone: The listed genes are named as in mouse. The CDR3 region is CASSDANGGGSEQFF. The DNA read from the CDR3 is TGTGCCAGCAGTGATGCGAACGGGGGGGGGTCT. The V gene is TRBV13-3, the J gene TRBJ2-1; 7 bases fit TRBD2. From the germline J gene comes the end of the CDR3, since the read stops 4 residues before it. Germline lookup yields CDR1 NNHDY and CDR2 SYVADS. The CDR3 has 15 residues.

As to this clone: Mouse germline and gene names are used. Sequencing ends 4 residues short of the CDR3 end; the germline J gene provides the rest. The chain carries TRBV5 and TRBJ1-1, with D possibly matching TRBD1 (5 bases). In germline, CDR1 is LGHNA, CDR2 YNLKQL (reference sequence). This CDR3 is built from 14 residues. Trimming removed 4 bases from V and 0 bases from J, with 9 bases in between. CDR3 region: CASSLPGQNTEVFF. The sequenced CDR3 bases are TGTGCCAGCAGCCTCCCGGGACAGAACACA.

In its sample, this clone ranks as medium-sized. All gene names here are mouse names. The covered CDR3 bases are TGTGCCAGCAGCCTCGGGACTGCCGCAAACACCGGG. Translation gives CASSLGTAANTG. The whole CDR3 region reads CASSLGTAANTGQLYF. The chain joins TRBV13-3 to TRBJ2-2, with 7 bases matching TRBD2. The read gets to within 4 residues of the CDR3 end, and the germline J gene fills in the rest. With V trimmed by 5 bases and J by 0 bases, 7 bases remained unmatched. The germline V gene encodes CDR1 NNHDY and CDR2 SYVADS. The CDR3 is 16 amino acids.

This clone was detected many times. Gene and germline names: mouse. The read terminates 4 residues ahead of where the CDR3 ends, so the germline J gene completes it. This chain uses TRBV13-1 with TRBJ2-3; D call uncertain. CDR1 is NSHNY and CDR2 is SYGAGN in the germline V gene. Trimming took 0 bases from V and 0 from J, leaving 8 bases between them. This CDR3 contains 15 residues. The CDR3 bases that were read are TGTGCCAGCAGTGATGCACAATTTAGTGCAGAA. Translating it yields CASSDAQFSAE. In full, the CDR3 is CASSDAQFSAETLYF.

At least ten counts were recorded for this clone. The genes are named according to mouse. The read comes to an end 3 residues before the CDR3 does, leaving the germline J gene to fill in the end. The chain has TRBV13-1 and TRBJ1-6; possible D gene TRBD1, 6 bases. TRBJ1-6 is filed as an ORF, its function uncertain. CDR1 and CDR2 from the germline V gene are NSHNY and SYGAGN. The CDR3 is 15 residues long. V gave up 0 bases and J gave up 4 bases, with 8 bases separating them. CDR3 bases read: TGTGCCAGCAGTGATGGGACAGAATATAATTCGCCC. Amino acids: CASSDGTEYNSP. The CDR3 reads in full as CASSDGTEYNSPLYF.

This clone has ten or more counts. These gene names are mouse names. The read halts 4 residues ahead of the CDR3 end, with the missing end drawn from the germline J gene. The chain joins TRBV31 to TRBJ2-5, with 9 bases identical to TRBD1. CDR1 GKSSPN and CDR2 SITVG come from the germline V gene. The V gene end was trimmed by 3 bases and the J gene end by 1 base; junction bases not matched to a gene: 2. This CDR3 is 14 amino acids long. This CDR3 reads CAWSRQGDQDTQYF. CDR3 bases read: TGTGCCTGGAGCAGACAGGGGGACCAAGAC.

For this clone: Gene names follow the mouse nomenclature. The DNA ends 4 residues before the CDR3 does, and the rest of the CDR3 is filled in from the germline J gene. The chain recombines TRBV13-2 with TRBJ2-5; 7 bases match TRBD2. This CDR3 has 14 amino acids. Germline values: CDR1 NNHNN, CDR2 SYGAGS (reference sequence). After removal of 5 bases from V and 2 bases from J, the junction contained 5 bases not matched to a gene. The CDR3 bases that were read are TGTGCCAGCGGGAACTGGGGACTCCAAGAC. Translation gives CASGNWGLQD. The whole CDR3 sequence reads CASGNWGLQDTQYF.

This clone ranks as medium-sized (0.01 to 0.1%). Mouse names are used for the genes. The read halts 4 residues ahead of the CDR3 end, with the missing end drawn from the germline J gene. The rearrangement joins TRBV13-3 to TRBJ2-3; 10 bases match TRBD2. The CDR3 extends over 15 amino acids. CDR1 NNHDY and CDR2 SYVADS come from the germline V gene. With 5 bases clipped from V and 0 bases from J, the junction kept 3 bases outside the gene matches. The sequenced CDR3 bases are TGTGCCAGCAGGGGGACTGGGGCTAGTGCAGAA. Its protein is CASRGTGASAE. The full CDR3 protein is CASRGTGASAETLYF.

This clone appeared many times. Gene names are the mouse ones. The read halts 4 residues ahead of the CDR3 end, with the missing end drawn from the germline J gene. The chain employs TRBV14 and TRBJ2-1, with TRBD2 matching 9 bases. This CDR3 is 12 amino acids long. Germline CDR1 is SGHDT and CDR2 is FRDEAV. The CDR3 sequence is CASSTGGAEQFF. CDR3 bases read: TGTGCCAGCAGTACTGGGGGGGCT.

This clone showed up many times. Gene names and germline refer to mouse. The chain's CDR3 is CASSMTVGYAEQFF. The covered CDR3 bases are TGTGCCAGCAGCATGACAGTGGGCTATGCT. The chain recombines TRBV19 with TRBJ2-1; D might be TRBD1 (5 bases). Read sequence stops 4 residues before the CDR3 end, and the germline J gene provides the missing end. Germline CDR1 is FNHDT and CDR2 is SITEND (reference sequence). The CDR3 length is 14 residues. Deletions cut 5 bases from V and 3 bases from J, with 12 bases between.

In its sample, this clone is medium-sized. Gene names are the mouse ones. The read gets to within 4 residues of the CDR3 end, and the germline J gene fills in the rest. The chain recombines TRBV1 with TRBJ2-7, with 8 bases matching TRBD2. Germline CDR1 reads NSQYPW; CDR2 reads LRSPGD (reference sequence). J was trimmed by 0 bases and V by 3 bases; bases with no gene match: 4. The CDR3 loop spans 15 amino acids. The DNA read from the CDR3 is TGCACCTGCAGTGCGGCTGGGGGGACCTCCTAT. This translates into CTCSAAGGTSY. In full, the CDR3 is CTCSAAGGTSYEQYF.

This clone appeared many times. Gene names denote mouse genes. Read data end 4 residues before the CDR3 end; the end is taken from the germline J gene. The genes are TRBV14 and TRBJ1-1, with TRBD1 matching over 8 bases. Germline CDR1 reads SGHDT; CDR2 reads FRDEAV. The CDR3 contains 14 residues. After removal of 5 bases from V and 4 bases from J, the junction contained 7 bases not matched to a gene. CDR3 in amino acids: CASRLGQGGTEVFF. CDR3 DNA (partial): TGTGCCAGCAGGTTAGGACAGGGAGGCACA.

This clone was recorded at least ten times. Gene names are the mouse ones. Read coverage stops 4 residues before the CDR3 terminus; the germline J gene supplies the remainder. The sample contains more than one DNA sequence encoding this CDR3. This sequence joins TRBV13-3 and TRBJ1-2; a possible D gene is TRBD1 (6 bases). V was trimmed by 3 bases and J by 0 bases, leaving 6 bases between them. Germline CDR1 and CDR2: NNHDY and SYVADS. CDR3 length: 13 residues. CDR3 in amino acids: CASSGQANSDYTF. The DNA read from the CDR3 is TGTGCCAGCAGTGGACAGGCAAACTCC.

This clone was picked up a small number of times. The gene names given are mouse names. The part of the CDR3 DNA that was read is TGTGCCAGCGGCGGACTGGGGGGGCACACCGGG. Protein sequence: CASGGLGGHTG. The whole CDR3 protein reads CASGGLGGHTGQLYF. V is TRBV13-2 and J is TRBJ2-2, with 13 bases identical to TRBD2. The read halts 4 residues ahead of the CDR3 end, with the missing end drawn from the germline J gene. J lost 3 bases, V lost 5 bases, and 1 base had no gene match. This CDR3 has 15 residues. Looked up from germline, CDR1 is NNHNN and CDR2 is SYGAGS (reference sequence).

Relative to its sample, this clone is medium-sized (0.01 to 0.1%). Gene names and germline match the mouse. The read ends 4 residues before the CDR3 terminus; that terminus is restored from the germline J gene. The chain carries TRBV13-3 and TRBJ2-3, with 8 bases matching TRBD2. Germline V gene sequence: CDR1 NNHDY, CDR2 SYVADS. The CDR3 has 14 residues. V lost 3 bases and J lost 0; bases outside the gene matches: 0. CDR3 DNA, as far as it was read: TGTGCCAGCAGTGGGGGGGGCAGTGCAGAA. This encodes CASSGGGSAE. The full CDR3 is CASSGGGSAETLYF.

This clone came up many times. The gene names here belong to mouse. With the read ending 3 residues before the CDR3 end, the germline J gene is used to fill in that end. The chain has TRBV14 and TRBJ1-3; 10 bases align to TRBD1. The CDR3 totals 15 residues. The junction had 4 bases not matched to a gene; V was cut back by 5 bases and J by 2 bases. In germline, CDR1 is SGHDT, CDR2 FRDEAV. The DNA read from the CDR3 is TGTGCCAGCAGCCCCGGACAGGGGGCTGGAAATACG. Translating gives CASSPGQGAGNT. The CDR3 reads in full as CASSPGQGAGNTLYF.

This clone was seen repeatedly, ten times or more. Gene names and germline match the mouse. The CDR3 extends 4 residues past the end of the read, so its final part is completed from the germline J gene. The chain employs TRBV13-1 and TRBJ2-7; 8 bases match TRBD2. Trimming at V came to 3 bases and at J to 0 bases, leaving 5 bases not matched to a gene. This CDR3 has 15 residues. Germline CDR1 reads NSHNY; CDR2 reads SYGAGN. The DNA read from the CDR3 is TGTGCCAGCAGTGTTGACTGGGGCGTCTCCTAT. Its protein is CASSVDWGVSY. The whole CDR3 protein is CASSVDWGVSYEQYF.

This clone occurred many times. The gene symbols are mouse symbols. CDR3 region: CASSPPGHPYEQYF. Partial CDR3 DNA: TGTGCTAGCAGTCCTCCGGGACACCCCTAT. This rearrangement joins TRBV29 to TRBJ2-7; D possibly corresponds to TRBD1 (6 bases). Read coverage stops 4 residues before the CDR3 terminus; the germline J gene supplies the remainder. This CDR3 contains 14 residues. The V gene's germline CDR1 is MSHET and CDR2 SYDVDS. The ends were cut back, 5 bases at V and 2 bases at J, with 13 bases in the middle.

At least ten counts were recorded for this clone. Genes here carry mouse names. Read data end 4 residues before the CDR3 end; the end is taken from the germline J gene. The chain uses TRBV14 and TRBJ2-7; TRBD1 aligns across 9 bases. The CDR3 has 13 residues. Germline V lookup: CDR1 SGHDT, CDR2 FRDEAV. CDR3 DNA (partial): TGTGCCAGCAGTCCCGGGACAGGGTAT. This sequence encodes CASSPGTGY. The full CDR3 sequence reads CASSPGTGYEQYF.

This clone was seen ten or more times. Gene names denote mouse genes. CDR3 DNA, as far as it was read: TGTGCCAGCAATCAGGGGTACCAAGAC. It codes for CASNQGYQD. Given in full, the CDR3 is CASNQGYQDTQYF. The chain couples TRBV13-3 to TRBJ2-5; D possibly corresponds to TRBD1 (6 bases). Sequencing ends 4 residues short of the CDR3 end; the germline J gene provides the rest. CDR3 length equals 13 residues. V was pared by 6 bases and J by 1 base, with 9 bases between. CDR1 and CDR2 (germline): NNHDY, SYVADS. Full variable domain (rest looked up from reference TRBV13-3 and TRBJ2-5): EAAVTQSPRSKVAVTGGKVTLSCHQTNNHDYMYWYRQDTGHGLRLIHYSYVADSTEKGDIPDGYKASRPSQENFSLILELASLSQTAVYFCASNQGYQDTQYFGPGTRLLVL.